Listed here are 27 T cell receptor beta chains from one sample, sequenced in a study of blood T cell repertoires in COVID-19. The table came from immunoSEQ multiplex PCR; TCRdb's copy has only in-frame clones and leaves some out. This table holds 80,000 to 100,000 clones, approximately 74% found once. The sequencing sample was made of peripheral blood. The receptors derive from a man in his sixties or seventies with COVID-19, enrolled during active disease.

A remark on this clone: The sample holds other DNA sequences that translate to the same CDR3. This chain uses TRBV3-1 (or the pseudogene TRBV3-2) with TRBJ1-2; D is undetermined. Germline-derived CDR1 and CDR2 are LGHDT and YNNKEL (reference sequence). V shed 0 bases and J shed 7 bases, with 9 bases lying between them. The CDR3 is 13 amino acids. As DNA, the CDR3 is TGTGCCAGCAGCCAAGATCTAGGAGGTGGCTACACCTTC. Encoded protein: CASSQDLGGGYTF.

Only one count was recorded for this clone. V usage is TRBV6-5 and J usage is TRBJ1-5, with D possibly being TRBD1 (5 bases). V lost 6 bases to trimming and J lost 3 bases, with 12 bases between them. Per germline, CDR1 MNHEY and CDR2 SVGAGI. The CDR3 contains 14 residues. Here the CDR3 DNA reads TGTGCCAGCAGGGCGGGGGTTTACAATCAGCCCCAGCATTTT. Its translation: CASRAGVYNQPQHF.

This clone was seen a handful of times. The chain carries TRBV27 and TRBJ2-2, with TRBD1 as a possible D gene (5 bases). Germline loops: CDR1 MNHEY, CDR2 SMNVEV (reference sequence). The CDR3 has 16 amino acids. V was pared by 5 bases and J by 0 bases, with 13 bases between. This CDR3 reads CASSPSRRANTGELFF. For the CDR3, the DNA is TGTGCCAGCAGTCCCTCGCGCAGGGCGAACACCGGGGAGCTGTTTTTT.

This clone has a handful of counts. The rearrangement links TRBV9 to TRBJ2-5; D is ambiguous. Per germline, CDR1 SGDLS and CDR2 YYNGEE. V lost 4 bases and J lost 0, with 4 bases in between. This CDR3 contains 12 residues. The CDR3 DNA follows: TGTGCCAGCAGCACAAACCAAGAGACCCAGTACTTC. This translates into CASSTNQETQYF.

This clone was detected a few times. The J gene is TRBJ2-7, the V gene TRBV7-3, with TRBD2 matching over 8 bases. From germline, CDR1 is SGHTA and CDR2 FQGTGA. This CDR3 region has 15 residues. J gave up 3 bases and V 2 bases, and 6 bases lay outside the gene matches. The CDR3 sequence is CASSLGLSGNYEQYF. DNA of the CDR3: TGTGCCAGCAGCTTAGGTCTTAGCGGGAACTACGAGCAGTACTTC.

This clone appeared a single time. The chain recombines TRBV6-4 with TRBJ2-3; D remains ambiguous. V lost 4 bases to trimming and J lost 3 bases, with 14 bases between them. The germline gives CDR1 MRHNA, CDR2 SNTAGT. The CDR3 loop spans 15 amino acids. The CDR3 loop is CASSVGLSRTDTQYF. The CDR3 DNA follows: TGTGCCAGCAGTGTAGGCCTGTCCAGGACAGATACGCAGTATTTT.

The chain carries TRBV29-1 and TRBJ1-1; weak D call: TRBD1 (5 bases). CDR1 and CDR2 from the germline V gene are SQVTM and ANQGSEA. V was clipped by 6 bases and J by 5 bases, with 10 bases between them. The CDR3 has 11 residues. CDR3 coding DNA: TGCAGCGTAGCCCGACAGACTGAAGCTTTCTTT. This translates into CSVARQTEAFF. Based on the CDR3 plus reference TRBV29-1 and TRBJ1-1, the full variable domain is SAVISQKPSRDICQRGTSLTIQCQVDSQVTMMFWYRQQPGQSLTLIATANQGSEATYESGFVIDKFPISRPNLTFSTLTVSNMSPEDSSIYLCSVARQTEAFFGQGTRLTVV.

This clone appeared a few times. This chain uses TRBV9 with TRBJ2-7; 7 nucleotides agree with TRBD2. The germline gives CDR1 SGDLS, CDR2 YYNGEE. J lost 1 base, V lost 0 bases, and 7 bases had no gene match. The CDR3 is 16 residues long. CDR3 region: CASSVGSGKLSYEQYF. The CDR3 DNA sequence: TGTGCCAGCAGCGTAGGCAGCGGGAAGCTTTCCTACGAGCAGTACTTC.

This clone was detected a few times. The J gene is TRBJ1-2, the V gene TRBV28, with no clear D. Trimming left V 3 bases short and J 4 bases short, with 9 bases between. The CDR3 length is 13 residues. CDR1 and CDR2 (germline): MDHEN, SYDVKM. The DNA of the CDR3 is TGTGCCAGCAGTTTGGGCAGCACCTATGGCTACACCTTC. Its translation: CASSLGSTYGYTF.

J is TRBJ1-2 and V is TRBV7-2; a possible D gene is TRBD1 (6 bases). The germline CDR1 and CDR2 sequences are SGHTA and FQGNSA. The CDR3 contains 14 residues. Between the trimmed V and J ends, which lost 2 bases and 4 bases, there was a span of 11 bases. The CDR3 coding sequence is TGTGCCAGCAGCTTATTGGGGGGGCTCTATGGCTACACCTTC. As protein: CASSLLGGLYGYTF.

CDR3 bases: TGTGCCAGCAGCCACCGGGACAGGGAGTACAATGAGCAGTTCTTC. This translates into CASSHRDREYNEQFF. V and J are TRBV3-1 (or the pseudogene TRBV3-2) and TRBJ2-1, with 9 positions matching TRBD1. V lost 3 bases to trimming and J lost 4 bases; unmatched junction nucleotides: 4. In germline, CDR1 is LGHDT, CDR2 YNNKEL (reference sequence). The CDR3 is 15 residues long.

The chain uses TRBV7-9 and TRBJ2-7, with TRBD1 matching over 7 bases. The germline gives CDR1 SEHNR, CDR2 FQNEAQ (reference sequence). This CDR3 has 14 residues. Trimming at V came to 5 bases and at J to 2 bases, leaving 6 bases not matched to a gene. CDR3 bases: TGTGCCAGCAGCGAGGACAGGACGGCCTACGAGCAGTACTTC. Amino acids: CASSEDRTAYEQYF.

Details on this clone: The sample has other DNA sequences that encode this CDR3 too. This sequence joins TRBV6-5 and TRBJ2-7, with D possibly being TRBD1 (6 bases). This CDR3 comprises 14 residues. CDR1 and CDR2 (germline): MNHEY, SVGAGI. Trimming pared 6 bases from V and 0 bases from J, leaving 12 bases between. For the CDR3, the DNA is TGTGCCAGCAGCCGCGACAGGAGCTCCTACGAGCAGTACTTC. This sequence encodes CASSRDRSSYEQYF.

J is TRBJ2-1 and V is TRBV30; D ambiguous. Per the germline V gene, CDR1 is GTSNPN and CDR2 is SVGIG (reference sequence). The CDR3 covers 12 residues. The V gene lost 0 bases and the J gene lost 10 bases, with 10 bases spanning the gap. The CDR3 loop reads CAWSVPGEEQFF. CDR3 coding DNA: TGTGCCTGGAGTGTACCAGGCGAGGAGCAGTTCTTC.

The chain has TRBV28 and TRBJ2-1, with 8 bases aligning to TRBD2. The germline CDR1 and CDR2 sequences are MDHEN and SYDVKM. This CDR3 has 14 amino acids. The V gene end was trimmed by 3 bases and the J gene end by 7 bases; junction bases not matched to a gene: 5. This CDR3 is CASSLIAGTNEQFF. As DNA, the CDR3 is TGTGCCAGCAGTTTGATAGCGGGGACAAATGAGCAGTTCTTC.

The V and J genes are TRBV30 and TRBJ1-3; D gene uncertain. The germline gives CDR1 GTSNPN, CDR2 SVGIG (reference sequence). The CDR3 is made up of 13 amino acids. The germline V and J ends were trimmed by 0 bases and 5 bases, with 8 bases remaining between them. The CDR3 protein is CAWSVNGRNTIYF. The CDR3 nucleotides are TGTGCCTGGAGTGTAAACGGGAGAAACACCATATATTTT.

The chain employs TRBV7-2 and TRBJ1-2; no definite D call. This CDR3 has 14 residues. Trimming stripped 0 bases from V and 4 bases from J, with 9 bases between. Germline loops: CDR1 SGHTA, CDR2 FQGNSA. CDR3: CASSLATDIYGYTF. DNA for the CDR3: TGTGCCAGCAGCTTAGCCACAGATATCTATGGCTACACCTTC.

V gene TRBV18 combines with J gene TRBJ2-1; 7 bases agree with TRBD2. The CDR3 sequence is 16 residues long. The germline V gene encodes CDR1 KGHSH and CDR2 LQKENI. J gave up 7 bases and V 2 bases, and 11 bases lay outside the gene matches. CDR3: CASSPFSPSGGNEQFF. The CDR3 bases are TGTGCCAGCTCACCATTTTCGCCTAGCGGTGGAAATGAGCAGTTCTTC. Drawing the rest from reference TRBV18 and TRBJ2-1, the complete variable domain is NAGVMQNPRHLVRRRGQEARLRCSPMKGHSHVYWYRQLPEEGLKFMVYLQKENIIDESGMPKERFSAEFPKEGPSILRIQQVVRGDSAAYFCASSPFSPSGGNEQFFGPGTRLTVL.

This sequence joins TRBV7-2 and TRBJ2-3; TRBD2 might be the D (6 bases). V was trimmed by 7 bases and J by 2 bases, leaving 19 bases between them. Per the germline V gene, CDR1 is SGHTA and CDR2 is FQGNSA. The CDR3 length is 16 residues. The CDR3 DNA sequence: TGTGCCAGCACCCCGGGGGTCAGCGCCCCCACAGATACGCAGTATTTT. The encoded protein is CASTPGVSAPTDTQYF. The full variable domain, its missing parts supplied by reference TRBV7-2 and TRBJ2-3, is GAGVSQSPSNKVTEKGKDVELRCDPISGHTALYWYRQSLGQGLEFLIYFQGNSAPDKSGLPSDRFSAERTGGSVSTLTIQRTQQEDSAVYLCASTPGVSAPTDTQYFGPGTRLTVL.

This chain uses TRBV7-9 with TRBJ2-5; 10 bases agree with TRBD1. There are 17 residues in the CDR3. Germline CDR1 and CDR2: SEHNR and FQNEAQ (reference sequence). V gave up 2 bases and J gave up 4 bases; unmatched junction bases: 10. The CDR3 nucleotides are TGTGCCAGCAGCTTATGGACAGGGGGTACTGAAGGAGAGACCCAGTACTTC. Protein: CASSLWTGGTEGETQYF.

This clone was detected only a few times. This sequence joins TRBV2 and TRBJ1-4; D is unclear. The CDR3 sequence is 13 residues long. V was shortened by 8 bases and J by 5 bases, with 12 bases between the two germline ends. CDR1 SNHLY and CDR2 FYNNEI come from the germline V gene. CDR3 loop: CASSVNSNEKLFF. Here the CDR3 DNA reads TGTGCCAGCTCGGTAAATTCGAATGAAAAACTGTTTTTT. Full variable domain (rest looked up from reference TRBV2 and TRBJ1-4): EPEVTQTPSHQVTQMGQEVILRCVPISNHLYFYWYRQILGQKVEFLVSFYNNEISEKSEIFDDQFSVERPDGSNFTLKIRSTKLEDSAMYFCASSVNSNEKLFFGSGTQLSVL.

This chain joins TRBV4-3 and TRBJ1-4; TRBD1 might be the D (5 bases). The CDR3 spans 14 residues. Trimming removed 3 bases from V and 7 bases from J, with 12 bases in between. CDR1 and CDR2 (germline): LGHNA, YSLEER. CDR3 sequence reads: CASSQGLRGEKLFF. Written as DNA, the CDR3 is TGCGCCAGCAGCCAGGGGCTTAGGGGTGAAAAACTGTTTTTT.

The chain links TRBV7-3 to TRBJ2-1; the match to TRBD1 covers 10 bases. The CDR3 consists of 15 residues. Unmatched junction bases numbered 3, after V lost 4 bases and J lost 3 bases. The germline V gene encodes CDR1 SGHTA and CDR2 FQGTGA. CDR3 bases: TGTGCCAGCAGCTGGGGACAGGGGATCTACAATGAGCAGTTCTTC. Encoded protein: CASSWGQGIYNEQFF.

The chain carries TRBV5-5 and TRBJ2-3; TRBD2 might be the D (6 bases). Trimming pared 1 base from V and 2 bases from J, leaving 14 bases between. CDR1 is SGHKS, CDR2 YYEKEE, per germline (reference sequence). This CDR3 is built from 16 residues. The CDR3 sequence: CASSLSLRDLTDTQYF. CDR3 DNA sequence: TGTGCCAGCAGCTTGAGCCTGCGGGACCTCACAGATACGCAGTATTTT.

The chain recombines TRBV25-1 with TRBJ1-4, with a possible D match to TRBD1 (5 bases). The CDR3 loop spans 15 amino acids. Germline values: CDR1 MGHDK, CDR2 SYGVNS. V shed 2 bases and J shed 8 bases, with 15 bases lying between them. DNA of the CDR3: TGTGCCAGCAGTGAAATGGGCAGGGCCGAAGAAAAACTGTTTTTT. Residues: CASSEMGRAEEKLFF.

The chain couples TRBV4-1 to TRBJ1-2, with a possible D match to TRBD1 (5 bases). CDR1 MGHRA and CDR2 YSYEKL come from the germline V gene. Trimming cost V 1 base and J 8 bases, with 11 bases left between them. The CDR3 covers 13 residues. In nucleotides, the CDR3 is TGCGCCAGCAGCCAAGTGGGGCCCTGGGGCTACACCTTC. Translated: CASSQVGPWGYTF.

V and J are TRBV5-1 and TRBJ2-5, with 7 bases identical to TRBD1. CDR1 SGHRS and CDR2 YFSETQ come from the germline V gene. The CDR3 loop spans 18 amino acids. With V trimmed by 1 base and J by 5 bases, 17 bases remained unmatched. The DNA of the CDR3 is TGCGCCAGCAGCTTGCCATGGGCCGGGACAGTTGGTAGGGAGACCCAGTACTTC. It translates to CASSLPWAGTVGRETQYF.